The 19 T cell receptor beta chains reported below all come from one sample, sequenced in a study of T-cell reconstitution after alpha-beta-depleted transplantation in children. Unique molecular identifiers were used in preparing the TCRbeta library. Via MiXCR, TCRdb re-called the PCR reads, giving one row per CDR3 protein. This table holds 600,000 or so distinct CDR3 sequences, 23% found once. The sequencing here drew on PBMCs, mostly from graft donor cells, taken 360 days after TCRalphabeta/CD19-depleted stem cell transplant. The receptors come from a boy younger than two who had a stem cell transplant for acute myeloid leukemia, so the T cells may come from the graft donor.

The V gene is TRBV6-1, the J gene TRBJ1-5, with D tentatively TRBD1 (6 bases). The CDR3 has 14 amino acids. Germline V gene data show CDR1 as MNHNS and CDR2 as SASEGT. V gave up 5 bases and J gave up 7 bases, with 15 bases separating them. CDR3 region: CASSIGGPRQPQHF. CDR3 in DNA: TGTGCCAGCAGTATAGGGGGTCCGCGGCAGCCCCAGCATTTT.

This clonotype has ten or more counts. The CDR3 DNA sequence: TGCAGTGCTAGCGGGGGGGCTAGGTACGAGCAGTACTTC. As protein: CSASGGARYEQYF. V is TRBV20-1 and J is TRBJ2-7; TRBD2 aligns across 8 bases. Per germline, CDR1 DFQATT and CDR2 SNEGSKA (reference sequence). V lost 3 bases, J lost 4 bases, and 5 bases stayed unmatched. The CDR3 loop spans 13 amino acids.

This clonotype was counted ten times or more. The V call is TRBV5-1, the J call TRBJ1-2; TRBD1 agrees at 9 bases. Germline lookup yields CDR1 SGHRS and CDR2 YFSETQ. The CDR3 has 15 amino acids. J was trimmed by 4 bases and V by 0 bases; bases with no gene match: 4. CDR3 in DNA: TGCGCCAGCAGCTTGGAACAGGGGGCGGGCTATGGCTACACCTTC. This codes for CASSLEQGAGYGYTF. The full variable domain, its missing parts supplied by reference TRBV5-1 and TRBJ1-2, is KAGVTQTPRYLIKTRGQQVTLSCSPISGHRSVSWYQQTPGQGLQFLFEYFSETQRNKGNFPGRFSGRQFSNSRSEMNVSTLELGDSALYLCASSLEQGAGYGYTFGSGTRLTVV.

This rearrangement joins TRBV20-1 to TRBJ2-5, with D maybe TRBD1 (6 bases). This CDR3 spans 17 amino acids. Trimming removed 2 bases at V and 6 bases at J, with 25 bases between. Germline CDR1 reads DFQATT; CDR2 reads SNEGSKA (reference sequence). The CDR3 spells CSARSGNTGTTMKTQYF. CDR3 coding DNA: TGCAGTGCTAGATCGGGAAACACCGGGACAACCATGAAGACCCAGTACTTC.

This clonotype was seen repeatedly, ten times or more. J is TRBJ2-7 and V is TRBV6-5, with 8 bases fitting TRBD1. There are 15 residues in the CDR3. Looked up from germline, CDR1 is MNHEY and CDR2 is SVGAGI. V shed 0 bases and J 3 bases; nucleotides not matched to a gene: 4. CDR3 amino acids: CASSYSGQGVYEQYF. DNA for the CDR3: TGTGCCAGCAGTTACTCCGGACAGGGAGTCTACGAGCAGTACTTC.

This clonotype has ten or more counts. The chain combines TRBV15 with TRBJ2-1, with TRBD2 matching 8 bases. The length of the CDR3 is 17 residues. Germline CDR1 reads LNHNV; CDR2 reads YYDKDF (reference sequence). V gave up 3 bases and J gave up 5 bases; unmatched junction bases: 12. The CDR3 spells CATSSRTPGGLNNEQFF. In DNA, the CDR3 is TGTGCCACCAGCAGTCGTACACCGGGGGGGCTTAACAATGAGCAGTTCTTC.

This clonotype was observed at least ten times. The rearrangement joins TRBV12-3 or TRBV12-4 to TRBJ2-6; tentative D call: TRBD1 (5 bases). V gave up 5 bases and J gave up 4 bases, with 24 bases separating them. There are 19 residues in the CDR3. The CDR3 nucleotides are TGTGCCAGCAGTCCTCGAACAGGTCTACCTGGAATGGGGGCCAACGTCCTGACTTTC. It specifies CASSPRTGLPGMGANVLTF.

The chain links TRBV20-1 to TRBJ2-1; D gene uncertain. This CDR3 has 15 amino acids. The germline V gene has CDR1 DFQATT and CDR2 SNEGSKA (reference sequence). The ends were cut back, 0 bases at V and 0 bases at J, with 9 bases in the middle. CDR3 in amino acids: CSARDRAVSYNEQFF. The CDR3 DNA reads TGCAGTGCTAGAGATCGGGCAGTCTCCTACAATGAGCAGTTCTTC.

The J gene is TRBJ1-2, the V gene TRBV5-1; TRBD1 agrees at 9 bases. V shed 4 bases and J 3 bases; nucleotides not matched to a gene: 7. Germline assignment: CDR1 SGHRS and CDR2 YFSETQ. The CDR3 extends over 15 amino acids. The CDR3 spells CASSLGGQGDYGYTF. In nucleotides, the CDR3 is TGCGCCAGCAGCCTCGGGGGACAGGGAGACTATGGCTACACCTTC. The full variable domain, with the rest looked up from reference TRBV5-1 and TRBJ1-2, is KAGVTQTPRYLIKTRGQQVTLSCSPISGHRSVSWYQQTPGQGLQFLFEYFSETQRNKGNFPGRFSGRQFSNSRSEMNVSTLELGDSALYLCASSLGGQGDYGYTFGSGTRLTVV.

For the CDR3, the DNA is TGTGCCACCAGCAGAGATTACGGGGAGAGCACAGATACGCAGTATTTT. This encodes CATSRDYGESTDTQYF. The chain couples TRBV15 to TRBJ2-3, with a possible D match to TRBD2 (5 bases). CDR1 LNHNV and CDR2 YYDKDF come from the germline V gene (reference sequence). The V end was cut by 0 bases, the J end by 0 bases, with 10 bases between. The CDR3 sequence is 16 residues long.

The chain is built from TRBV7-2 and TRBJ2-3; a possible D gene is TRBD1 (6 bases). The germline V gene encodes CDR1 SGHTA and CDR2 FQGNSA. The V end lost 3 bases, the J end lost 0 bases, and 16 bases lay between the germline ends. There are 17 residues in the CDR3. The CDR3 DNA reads TGTGCCAGCAGCTTTTCCCGCCGGGACACCAGCACAGATACGCAGTATTTT. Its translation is CASSFSRRDTSTDTQYF.

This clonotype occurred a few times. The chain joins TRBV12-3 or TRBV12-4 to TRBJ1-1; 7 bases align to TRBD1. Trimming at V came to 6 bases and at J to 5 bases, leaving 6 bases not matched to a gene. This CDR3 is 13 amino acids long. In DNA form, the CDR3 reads TGTGCCAGCAGCAGGACAGGTTTTACTGAAGCTTTCTTT. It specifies CASSRTGFTEAFF.

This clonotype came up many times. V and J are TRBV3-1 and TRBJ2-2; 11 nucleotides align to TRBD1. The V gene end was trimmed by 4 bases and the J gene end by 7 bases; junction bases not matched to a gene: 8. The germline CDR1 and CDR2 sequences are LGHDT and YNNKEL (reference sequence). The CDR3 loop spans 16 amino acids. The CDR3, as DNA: TGTGCCAGCAGCCTCGGACAGGGGGCGCTTTTCGGGGAGCTGTTTTTT. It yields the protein CASSLGQGALFGELFF.

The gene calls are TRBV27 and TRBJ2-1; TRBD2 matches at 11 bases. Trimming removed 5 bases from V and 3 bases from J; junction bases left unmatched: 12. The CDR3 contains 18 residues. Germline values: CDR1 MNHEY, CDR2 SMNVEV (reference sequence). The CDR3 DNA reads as TGTGCCAGCAGTCCCCAGTCAACGACTAGCGGGGACTACAATGAGCAGTTCTTC. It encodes CASSPQSTTSGDYNEQFF.

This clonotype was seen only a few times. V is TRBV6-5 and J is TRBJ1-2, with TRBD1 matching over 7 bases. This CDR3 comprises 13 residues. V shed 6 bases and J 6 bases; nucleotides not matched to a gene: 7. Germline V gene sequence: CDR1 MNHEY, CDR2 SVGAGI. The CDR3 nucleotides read TGTGCCAGCAGACTATCAGGGGGGCATGGCTACACCTTC. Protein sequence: CASRLSGGHGYTF.

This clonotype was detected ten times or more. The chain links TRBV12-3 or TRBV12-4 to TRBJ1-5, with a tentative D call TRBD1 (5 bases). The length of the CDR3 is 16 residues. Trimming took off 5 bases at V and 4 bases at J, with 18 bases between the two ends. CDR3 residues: CASSVTGGWGNQPQHF. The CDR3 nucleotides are TGTGCCAGCAGTGTCACAGGCGGGTGGGGTAATCAGCCCCAGCATTTT.

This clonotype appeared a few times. The CDR3 protein is CSARTGHVNTEAFF. CDR3 coding DNA: TGCAGTGCCCGGACAGGGCACGTGAACACTGAAGCTTTCTTT. The chain employs TRBV20-1 and TRBJ1-1; 8 nucleotides match TRBD1. The CDR3 spans 14 residues. Per the germline V gene, CDR1 is DFQATT and CDR2 is SNEGSKA (reference sequence). V lost 6 bases, J lost 0 bases, and 6 bases stayed unmatched.

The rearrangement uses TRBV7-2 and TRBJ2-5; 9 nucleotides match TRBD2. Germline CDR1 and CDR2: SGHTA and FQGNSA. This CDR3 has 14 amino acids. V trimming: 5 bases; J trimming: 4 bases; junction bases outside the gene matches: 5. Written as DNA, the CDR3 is TGTGCCAGCAGCATGCGGACTAGCGTAGAGACCCAGTACTTC. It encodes CASSMRTSVETQYF.

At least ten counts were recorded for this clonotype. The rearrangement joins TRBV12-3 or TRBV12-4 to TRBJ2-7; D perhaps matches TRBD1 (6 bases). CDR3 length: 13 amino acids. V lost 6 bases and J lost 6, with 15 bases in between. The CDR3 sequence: CASRYQGLGEQYF. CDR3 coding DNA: TGTGCCAGCAGGTATCAGGGGCTGGGCGAGCAGTACTTC.